The 14 T cell receptor beta chains below were found in one sample sequenced in a study of shared clonotypes between healthy human individuals. TCRdb's copy holds only in-frame clones and misses some; the assay was immunoSEQ multiplex PCR. The sample holds around 1.4 million clones, less than 99% seen once. The sample taken for sequencing was naive CD4+ T cells sorted from blood. Subset of the sample: CD45RA+ positively selected. Receptors were obtained from a man younger than 40 in good health.

V gene TRBV2 combines with J gene TRBJ2-7; a possible D gene is TRBD1 (6 bases). The CDR3 is 16 amino acids. Trimming stripped 7 bases from V and 0 bases from J, with 19 bases between. Looked up from germline, CDR1 is SNHLY and CDR2 is FYNNEI. CDR3 sequence (DNA): TGTGCCAGCAAAGAAGCCCGGGACACCTACTCCTACGAGCAGTACTTC. It specifies CASKEARDTYSYEQYF.

The rearrangement links TRBV5-1 to TRBJ2-7, with D tentatively TRBD1 or TRBD2 (6 bases each). CDR3 length equals 12 residues. CDR1 is SGHRS, CDR2 YFSETQ, per germline. Trimming left V 3 bases short and J 9 bases short, with 13 bases between. The CDR3 sequence is CASSWPGGGQYF. The CDR3 DNA is TGCGCCAGCAGCTGGCCCGGGGGCGGGCAGTACTTC.

The rearrangement joins TRBV11-2 to TRBJ2-1; D is uncertain. The V end lost 1 base, the J end lost 7 bases, and 26 bases lay between the germline ends. The CDR3 contains 19 residues. Germline V gene data show CDR1 as SGHAT and CDR2 as FQNNGV. In DNA, the CDR3 is TGTGCCAGCAGCTTAGTACTTTCGAGTCGGCCGAATATGGGAAATGAGCAGTTCTTC. As protein: CASSLVLSSRPNMGNEQFF.

The rearrangement uses TRBV7-8 and TRBJ2-7; TRBD1 or TRBD2 may be the D gene (5 bases each). The CDR3 covers 14 residues. Per the germline V gene, CDR1 is SGHVS and CDR2 is FQNEAQ. V shed 1 base and J shed 6 bases, with 13 bases lying between them. For the CDR3, the DNA is TGTGCCAGCAGCTTAGGCCAGGGACGCTTCGAGCAGTACTTC. This translates into CASSLGQGRFEQYF.

The chain carries TRBV28 and TRBJ2-3; D remains ambiguous. V shed 7 bases and J shed 2 bases, with 16 bases lying between them. CDR1 is MDHEN and CDR2 is SYDVKM in the germline V gene. The CDR3 loop spans 15 amino acids. CDR3 DNA sequence: TGTGCCAGCACTCAGGAGATTAGGATCACAGATACGCAGTATTTT. It translates to CASTQEIRITDTQYF.

In this sample, this clone turned up once. The chain employs TRBV7-2 and TRBJ2-7, with 9 bases aligning to TRBD1. The CDR3 extends over 14 amino acids. V lost 5 bases to trimming and J lost 6 bases; unmatched junction nucleotides: 8. The V gene's germline CDR1 is SGHTA and CDR2 FQGNSA. The CDR3 is CASSDRTGAAEQYF. Here the CDR3 DNA reads TGTGCCAGCAGCGATCGGACAGGGGCGGCCGAGCAGTACTTC. The whole variable domain, filled in from reference TRBV7-2 and TRBJ2-7, reads GAGVSQSPSNKVTEKGKDVELRCDPISGHTALYWYRQSLGQGLEFLIYFQGNSAPDKSGLPSDRFSAERTGGSVSTLTIQRTQQEDSAVYLCASSDRTGAAEQYFGPGTRLTVT.

The chain couples TRBV27 to TRBJ2-2; no clear D. CDR1 is MNHEY and CDR2 is SMNVEV in the germline V gene (reference sequence). Between the trimmed V and J ends, which lost 4 bases and 2 bases, there was a span of 5 bases. The CDR3 sequence is 13 residues long. The CDR3 is CASSYSNTGELFF. CDR3 coding DNA: TGTGCCAGCAGTTACTCCAACACCGGGGAGCTGTTTTTT.

This chain connects TRBV7-2 to TRBJ2-3; a possible D gene is TRBD1 (6 bases). Germline CDR1 is SGHTA and CDR2 is FQGNSA. The CDR3 has 14 residues. The V and J ends lost 5 bases and 5 bases respectively, with 14 bases between them. The CDR3 loop is CASSKRQGRDTQYF. CDR3 DNA sequence: TGTGCCAGCAGCAAACGGCAGGGGAGAGATACGCAGTATTTT.

As to this clone: The sample carries other DNA sequences with the same CDR3. This chain joins TRBV18 and TRBJ2-5; tentatively, D is TRBD1 (6 bases). The CDR3 runs to 14 residues. V was clipped by 0 bases and J by 4 bases, with 9 bases between them. Looked up from germline, CDR1 is KGHSH and CDR2 is LQKENI. The DNA for the CDR3 is TGTGCCAGCTCACCACCGTCCAGGGGAGAGACCCAGTACTTC. It encodes CASSPPSRGETQYF.

The count of this clone is one. The V call is TRBV5-1, the J call TRBJ2-7, with 9 bases aligning to TRBD1. CDR1 is SGHRS, CDR2 YFSETQ, per germline. This CDR3 has 16 residues. Trimming cost V 0 bases and J 3 bases; bases outside gene matches: 7. CDR3 DNA sequence: TGCGCCAGCAGCTTGGCGCCCCGACAGGGGGTCTACGAGCAGTACTTC. Translated, it gives CASSLAPRQGVYEQYF.

The chain recombines TRBV5-6 with TRBJ2-3, with D unclear. The CDR3 sequence is 12 residues long. CDR1 and CDR2 from the germline V gene are SGHDT and YYEEEE. Deletions cut 4 bases from V and 8 bases from J, with 11 bases between. The CDR3 loop is CASSPAAGTQYF. The CDR3 coding sequence is TGTGCCAGCAGCCCGGCTGCTGGTACGCAGTATTTT.

Here the CDR3 reads CASSIGSVNWSTF. In DNA, the CDR3 is TGTGCCAGTAGTATTGGCAGCGTGAATTGGTCCACCTTC. This chain links TRBV19 with TRBJ1-2; D uncertain. Germline CDR1 and CDR2: LNHDA and SQIVND (reference sequence). V was clipped by 3 bases and J by 13 bases, with 18 bases between them. This CDR3 is built from 13 residues.

The gene calls are TRBV7-9 and TRBJ2-7; a possible D gene is TRBD2 (5 bases). This CDR3 region has 15 residues. Between the trimmed V and J ends, which lost 1 base and 3 bases, there was a span of 13 bases. Germline values: CDR1 SEHNR, CDR2 FQNEAQ (reference sequence). The DNA of the CDR3 is TGTGCCAGCAGCTTAGGGGGAGAAGGCAGCTACGAGCAGTACTTC. It yields the protein CASSLGGEGSYEQYF.

The chain carries TRBV11-2 and TRBJ2-5; D might be TRBD1 (6 bases). Germline CDR1 SGHAT, CDR2 FQNNGV. CDR3 length: 15 residues. Trimming left V 5 bases short and J 4 bases short, with 17 bases between. The CDR3 region has the DNA TGTGCCAGCAGCGACAACACAGGGTTTGCAGAGACCCAGTACTTC. Its protein product is CASSDNTGFAETQYF.